This T cell receptor (beta chain) comes out of a study of CDR3 diversity in severe acne. A single record per CDR3 protein comes from TCRdb applying MiXCR to the PCR reads. The sample has under 95,000 distinct CDR3 sequences; 45% to 55% are singletons. Germline V CDR1 and CDR2: SQVTM, ANQGSEA. V lost 3 bases and J lost 12, with 11 bases in between. CDR3 length: 10 residues. The sequencing sample was made of blood. This receptor was taken from a male donor in good health, serving as a control. The chain has TRBV29-1 and TRBJ1-1; a weak D match, TRBD1 (6 bases). The DNA for the CDR3 is TGCAGCGTTGATACAGGGCAACCTTTCTTT. As protein: CSVDTGQPFF.